This T cell receptor (beta chain) was captured by sequencing in a study of cytomegalovirus exposure and HLA in healthy donors. Trimming took off 4 bases at V and 3 bases at J, with 15 bases between the two ends. Germline loops: CDR1 MDHEN, CDR2 SYDVKM. The CDR3 has 15 residues. It was with 60 Vbeta and 13 Jbeta primers that the PCR ran. The repertoire was sequenced with immunoSEQ multiplex PCR; TCRdb's copy has only in-frame clones and lacks some. The data contain fewer than 95,000 clones, more than 55% of them singletons. This sequence joins TRBV28 and TRBJ1-1; D is possibly TRBD1 (5 bases). The sequence was obtained from a woman between 45 and 60 years old in good health and CMV-seropositive. The sample consisted of PBMCs. CDR3 coding DNA: TGTGCCAGCAGTTCGAGGAGGGGTAGAGACACTGAAGCTTTCTTT. Amino acid sequence: CASSSRRGRDTEAFF. The variable domain in full, with the rest retrieved from reference TRBV28 and TRBJ1-1, is DVKVTQSSRYLVKRTGEKVFLECVQDMDHENMFWYRQDPGLGLRLIYFSYDVKMKEKGDIPEGYSVSREKKERFSLILESASTNQTSMYLCASSSRRGRDTEAFFGQGTRLTVV.